This T cell receptor beta chain comes out of a study of blood T cell repertoires in COVID-19. Turning to the study itself: COVID-19 samples from acute and convalescent phases originated in the United States, Italy and Spain. T cells, B-cell-depleted T cells, or PBMCs provided the cDNA or gDNA that served as material.

The CDR3 loop spans 14 amino acids. V was cut by 6 bases and J by 0 bases, with 9 bases left in between. Germline V gives CDR1 MNHEY, CDR2 SVGAGI. How the authors handled the data: Counts of nucleated cells, estimated from reference gene primer amplification, were obtained. Repertoires were generated with immunoSEQ multiplex PCR, while TCRdb's copy carries only in-frame clones and drops some. V, J and clone size are taken as reported in that table, and D and trimming were inferred from the DNA itself. The sample carries approximately 250,000 clones, around four fifths recorded once. The rearrangement uses TRBV6-5 and TRBJ1-5, with no clear D. Sequencing was performed on peripheral blood. This TCR was sampled from a woman aged 60-75 years with active or convalescent COVID-19. The CDR3 region is CASREFLSNQPQHF. The CDR3 DNA follows: TGTGCCAGCAGGGAGTTTCTTAGCAATCAGCCCCAGCATTTT.